The clone carrying this T cell receptor beta chain has more than one count but fewer than ten. Its cognate antigen is unknown. The data originate from a study of T cells after yellow fever vaccination. TCRdb independently ran MiXCR on the 5' RACE reads; one entry per CDR3 protein. The sample comprises 400,000 to 450,000 distinct CDR3 sequences, around a sixth of which are singletons, and 15% to 20% rests with the top ten. The study, taken as a whole, reports: Across the CD4 and CD8 compartments, a small share of clonotypes was present in both. Once the booster was given, most primary-vaccination clones reappeared, at just under 98% for CD4 and roughly 85% for CD8. Compared with primary, the secondary response was weaker and peaked at day 5, not 15.

This TCR came from a man younger than 35 who received the YFV17D yellow fever vaccine. Sequenced here: PBMCs, sampled before the yellow fever booster vaccination.

The CDR3 nucleotides are TGTGCCAGCAGCGCGTCGACAGGGAGCACAGATACGCAGTATTTT. Amino acid sequence: CASSASTGSTDTQYF. V usage is TRBV11-2 and J usage is TRBJ2-3, with TRBD1 matching over 7 bases. Germline V gene lookup returns CDR1 SGHAT and CDR2 FQNNGV. This CDR3 has 15 amino acids. Trimming at V came to 5 bases and at J to 0 bases, leaving 5 bases not matched to a gene.